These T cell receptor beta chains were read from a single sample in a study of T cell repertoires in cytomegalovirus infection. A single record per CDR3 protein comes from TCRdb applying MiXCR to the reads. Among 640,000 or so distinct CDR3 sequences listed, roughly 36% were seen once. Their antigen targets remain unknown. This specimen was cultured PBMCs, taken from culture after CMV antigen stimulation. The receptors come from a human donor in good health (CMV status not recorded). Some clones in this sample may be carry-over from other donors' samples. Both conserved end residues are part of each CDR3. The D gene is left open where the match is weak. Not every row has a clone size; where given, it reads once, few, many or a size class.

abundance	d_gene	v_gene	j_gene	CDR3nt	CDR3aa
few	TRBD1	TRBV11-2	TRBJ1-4	TGTGCCAGCAACTTGGACAGGGCAACTAATGAAAAACTGTTTTTT	CASNLDRATNEKLFF
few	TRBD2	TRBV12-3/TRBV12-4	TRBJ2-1	TGTGCCAGCACCCGAACCCCCGGGACTAAGACCTACAATGAGCAGTTCTTC	CASTRTPGTKTYNEQFF
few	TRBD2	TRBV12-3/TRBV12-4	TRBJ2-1	TGTGCCAGCAGTCCCCTCGGCGGGAGGGGGAGTGAGCAGTTCTTC	CASSPLGGRGSEQFF
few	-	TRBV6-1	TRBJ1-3	TGTGCCAGCAGTGAACGACAGGCTGGAAACACCATATATTTT	CASSERQAGNTIYF
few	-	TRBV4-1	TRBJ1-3	TGCGCCAGCAGCCAAGATTGGGGAACAACCATATATTTT	CASSQDWGTTIYF
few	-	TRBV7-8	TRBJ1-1	TGTGCCAGCAGCTTACCCCTAAGACCCGAAGCTTTCTTT	CASSLPLRPEAFF
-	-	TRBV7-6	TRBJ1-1	TGTGCCAGCAGCCCCGGGACAAAGAACACTGAAGCTTTCTTT	CASSPGTKNTEAFF
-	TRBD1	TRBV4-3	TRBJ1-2	TGCGCCAGCAGCTATCGGGACAGGGATAACTATGGCTACACCTTC	CASSYRDRDNYGYTF
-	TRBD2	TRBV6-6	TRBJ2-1	TGTGCCAGCAGTGGGTTGGCGGGGGGGCCTAACAATGAGCAGTTCTTC	CASSGLAGGPNNEQFF
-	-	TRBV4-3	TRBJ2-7	TGCGCCAGCAGCCAAGATAGTGGCTTCGAGCAGTACTTC	CASSQDSGFEQYF
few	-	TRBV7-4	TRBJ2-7	TGTGCCAGCATATCGAGAAGCCCTCTGTACGAGCAGTACTTC	CASISRSPLYEQYF
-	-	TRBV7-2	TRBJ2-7	TGTGCCAGTACCGGGACACTATACGAGCAGTACTTC	CASTGTLYEQYF
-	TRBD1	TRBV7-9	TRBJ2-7	TGTGCCAGCAGCCGTTTTGGGGACAGCCAATACGAGCAGTACTTC	CASSRFGDSQYEQYF
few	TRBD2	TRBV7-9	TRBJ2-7	TGTGCCAGCAGCCCCTGGACTAGCGGGGGATTAAACTCCTACGAGCAGTACTTC	CASSPWTSGGLNSYEQYF
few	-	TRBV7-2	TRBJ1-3	TGTGCCAGCAGCTGGGGGTTCTCTGGAAACACCATATATTTT	CASSWGFSGNTIYF
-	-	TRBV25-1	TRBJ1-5	TGTGCCAGCAGTGCGGGGCGGGACGATATGAATCAGCCCCAGCATTTT	CASSAGRDDMNQPQHF
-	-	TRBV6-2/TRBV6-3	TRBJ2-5	TGTGCCAGCAGAAAGACAGTACAAGAGACCCAGTACTTC	CASRKTVQETQYF